This T cell receptor beta chain was captured in a study of blood T cell repertoires in COVID-19 (dated by TCRdb to the early 2020s). Some background on the complete study: Collaborator samples came from the United States, Italy and Spain and covered acute and convalescent phases of COVID-19. Samples were obtained from the ongoing ImmuneRACE study (first 160 participants) and from about 1,300 subjects provided by 6 global collaborators. The repertoires were released in a freely available public database intended as a resource for research on the immune response to SARS-CoV-2. The dataset comprised deeply sampled blood TCRbeta repertoires from subjects exposed to, actively infected with, or recovered from COVID-19. The sample metadata nearly always contained a de-identified subject ID, COVID-19 status, age in years and sex. The prospective study material was composed of cDNA or gDNA derived from T cells, B-cell-depleted T cells, or PBMCs. Where available, HLA class I and class II types were taken from metadata supplied by the sample provider and were not determined by assay-based typing. What the study reported, not specific to this receptor: How much clinical and demographic metadata was included differed by source and by participant, and the metadata was provided uncurated.

Points on this clone: Which antigen it targets is not known. Base qualities are not recorded, but no much larger clone differs from it by a single base.

The immunoSEQ Assay, a bias-controlled multiplex PCR, was used to amplify TCRbeta CDR3 regions from genomic DNA. The original pipeline was this. Within the assay, amplification of reference gene primers was used to estimate how many nucleated cells each sample contained. To quantify the absolute abundance of each unique TCRbeta CDR3 rearrangement, sequence reads were collapsed and filtered. For each sample, productive Simpson clonality was calculated by taking the square root of Simpson's diversity index across productive rearrangements. This immuneACCESS table, as held by TCRdb, lists in-frame sequences with V and J called but not all clones. Of the missing ones, under half trace to an unresolved V gene in checked studies; the others have no known cause. V and J calls and clone size are as listed in that table; D and trimming were resolved from the DNA. The sample records about 320,000 clones, 88% of which are singletons. The top ten clones comprise over 4.5% of the sample.

Participants in the prospective study were aged about 18 to 95 years, lived in 24 United States geographic areas, and enrolled through a virtual design. Cohort assignment in the prospective study relied on participant-reported clinical history from a screening survey and a study questionnaire. Recovered participants in ImmuneRACE Cohort 3 were defined by two consecutive negative NP/OP PCR tests, clearance by a healthcare professional, or resolution of symptoms. In the prospective study, whole blood, serum and a nasopharyngeal or oropharyngeal swab were collected from each participant by mobile phlebotomists. Additional blood draws and questionnaires over an approximately two-month period could optionally be provided by prospective study participants. Before DNA extraction, prospective study blood samples were shipped either frozen or at room temperature. This clonotype originated in a man younger than 45 who had recovered from COVID-19. Specimen: PBMCs or T cells enriched from blood (not recorded which).

CDR3 region: CASSPRVVAGAREQYF. The nucleotide sequence is given as TGTGCCAGCAGCCCCCGCGTGGTAGCGGGGGCGCGGGAGCAGTACTTC. The sequence joins TRBV7-2 to TRBJ2-7; 9 central bases correspond to TRBD2. The CDR3 numbers 16 residues from cysteine through phenylalanine. Only the CDR3 region is kept as DNA, spanning 48 bases read in frame from base 1. At the junction V is shortened by 5 bases and J by 7 bases; bases outside the gene matches: 15. The germline V gene yields SGHTA for CDR1 and FQGNSA for CDR2.